This paragraph reports one T cell receptor (beta chain). Its binding antigen is unknown. Base-call qualities are not available, and no considerably larger clone is one nucleotide away. This sample is drawn from a study of blood T cell repertoires in COVID-19 (dated by TCRdb to the early 2020s). Concerning the study at large: Samples from collaborators originated in the United States, Italy and Spain and spanned both the acute and convalescent phases of COVID-19. The prospective study material was composed of cDNA or gDNA derived from T cells, B-cell-depleted T cells, or PBMCs. Subjects who had been exposed to COVID-19, were actively infected with it, or had recovered from it provided the deeply sampled blood TCRbeta repertoires that made up the dataset. The repertoires were released in a freely available public database meant as a resource for research on the immune response to SARS-CoV-2. Samples came from the ongoing ImmuneRACE study (first 160 participants) plus 1,254 subjects from 6 global collaborators. Sample metadata almost always included a de-identified subject ID, COVID-19 status, age in years and sex. Where available, HLA class I and class II types were taken from metadata supplied by the sample provider and were not determined by assay-based typing.

TCRbeta CDR3 regions were amplified from genomic DNA by means of the immunoSEQ Assay, a bias-controlled multiplex PCR. On the authors' methods: Within the assay, amplification of reference gene primers was used to estimate how many nucleated cells each sample contained. To quantify the absolute abundance of each unique TCRbeta CDR3 rearrangement, sequence reads were collapsed and filtered. For each sample, productive Simpson clonality was calculated as the square root of Simpson's diversity index over productive rearrangements. TCRdb took this table from immuneACCESS and kept in-frame rearrangements with V and J called. Such tables lack part of the clones; where checked against another copy, unresolved V genes explain under half of the gap, and the rest is unexplained. V and J calls plus clone size are reproduced from that table; the DNA served to infer D and trimming. The sample yields 350,000 to 450,000 clones; around nine tenths were counted once. The ten biggest clones cover approximately 1.5% of the sample.

The germline V gene (reference sequence) provides CDR1 SGHNT and CDR2 YYREEE. From cysteine to phenylalanine, the CDR3 is 13 amino acids long. The kept DNA is CDR3 alone, 39 bases in frame from the first base. V sheds 0 bases and J sheds 1 base, leaving 4 bases between their ends. Results and caveats for the whole study, not just this receptor: Clinical and demographic metadata were provided uncurated, with the amount varying by source and participant.

Participants in the prospective study were aged roughly 18 to 89 years, lived in under 30 United States geographic areas, and enrolled through a virtual design. Cohort assignment in the prospective study relied on participant-reported clinical history from a screening survey and a study questionnaire. Exposed participants were defined as having been in contact with someone with a PCR-confirmed or clinician-diagnosed COVID-19 case within 2 weeks of study entry. Mobile phlebotomists in the prospective study collected whole blood, serum and a nasopharyngeal or oropharyngeal swab from every participant. Participants in the prospective study had the option to provide additional blood draws and questionnaires over a roughly 2-month period. Prospective study blood samples were shipped either frozen or at room temperature before DNA extraction.

The specimen sequenced was PBMCs or T cells enriched from blood (not recorded which). The chain couples TRBV5-4 to TRBJ2-5; too little of a D gene remains to name it. This TCR was recovered from a young woman who had been exposed to COVID-19. The bases are TGTGCCAGCAGCTTGGATCTCCAAGAGACCCAGTACTTC. Its protein is CASSLDLQETQYF.